The 32 T cell receptor beta chains below come from one sample, sequenced in a study of T cells in Graves' hyperthyroidism and ophthalmopathy (dated by TCRdb to between 2017 and 2020). Libraries were made using multiplex PCR. Sequencing was carried out with an Illumina HiSeq 2000. The TCR beta CDR3 regions were amplified from RNA transcripts. For the first round of RT-PCR on the TCR CDR3, the HTBI primer set was used together with the Qiagen OneStep RT-PCR kit. TCRdb reran the public reads through fastp at Q25 and MiXCR, keeping productive beta chains. Every CDR3 protein is listed once, alongside the most common genes and DNA of its rows. The sample table records about 290,000 distinct CDR3 sequences; about 18% of these occur just once. The biggest ten clones account for approximately 60% of the sample. Sequenced material: blood. Receptors were obtained from a woman aged 60 to 75 with Graves' ophthalmopathy.

This clonotype occurred many times. The chain joins TRBV4-3 to TRBJ1-2; 11 bases match TRBD1. V shed 3 bases and J 6 bases; nucleotides not matched to a gene: 12. Per the germline V gene, CDR1 is LGHNA and CDR2 is YSLEER. CDR3 length equals 17 residues. CDR3 amino acids: CASSQGTGGARGNGYTF. For the CDR3, the DNA is TGCGCCAGCAGCCAGGGGACAGGGGGGGCCCGAGGGAATGGCTACACCTTC.

This clonotype showed up many times. The V call is TRBV11-2, the J call TRBJ2-3, with D perhaps matching TRBD1 (6 bases). CDR1 SGHAT and CDR2 FQNNGV come from the germline V gene. The germline V and J ends were trimmed by 1 base and 0 bases, with 17 bases remaining between them. The CDR3 totals 18 residues. In nucleotides, the CDR3 is TGTGCCAGCAGCTTAGGGCTCGGCAGGGGCTTCAGCACAGATACGCAGTATTTT. It translates to CASSLGLGRGFSTDTQYF.

Comments on this clonotype: One end of the junction varies from germline; a read error may be responsible. The chain uses TRBV5-1 and TRBJ2-1, with a weak D call TRBD1 (6 bases). Germline loops: CDR1 SGHRS, CDR2 YFSETQ. The length of the CDR3 is 15 residues. Here the CDR3 reads CASTRRGAEHNEQFF. The CDR3 region has the DNA TGTGCCAGCACACGCAGGGGCGCCGAGCACAATGAGCAGTTCTTC.

The table lists this clonotype with many counts. V usage is TRBV9 and J usage is TRBJ2-5; perhaps TRBD1 as D (5 bases). Germline lookup yields CDR1 SGDLS and CDR2 YYNGEE. V lost 2 bases and J lost 4, with 18 bases in between. The CDR3 sequence is 16 residues long. CDR3 residues: CASSVGRGAVLETQYF. Written as DNA, the CDR3 is TGTGCCAGCAGCGTGGGAAGGGGCGCGGTTCTAGAGACCCAGTACTTC.

At least ten counts were recorded for this clonotype. V gene TRBV7-2 combines with J gene TRBJ1-2; no firm D call. The CDR3 contains 13 residues. Germline loops: CDR1 SGHTA, CDR2 FQGNSA. Between the trimmed V and J ends, which lost 2 bases and 10 bases, there was a span of 14 bases. The DNA of the CDR3 is TGTGCCAGCAGCTTAAAGTCCGAAGCGGTCTACACCTTC. It translates to CASSLKSEAVYTF.

V is TRBV28 and J is TRBJ2-7; 7 bases are shared with TRBD1. Germline values: CDR1 MDHEN, CDR2 SYDVKM. V lost 8 bases and J lost 1; bases outside the gene matches: 8. The CDR3 has 14 amino acids. The CDR3 sequence is CASLAFRGSYEQYF. CDR3 coding DNA: TGTGCCAGCCTCGCTTTCAGGGGGTCCTACGAGCAGTACTTC. The full variable domain, rest sourced from reference TRBV28 and TRBJ2-7, is DVKVTQSSRYLVKRTGEKVFLECVQDMDHENMFWYRQDPGLGLRLIYFSYDVKMKEKGDIPEGYSVSREKKERFSLILESASTNQTSMYLCASLAFRGSYEQYFGPGTRLTVT.

The rearrangement links TRBV4-3 to TRBJ1-2; D not certain. There are 13 residues in the CDR3. The V gene lost 6 bases and the J gene lost 7 bases, with 15 bases spanning the gap. CDR1 and CDR2 (germline): LGHNA, YSLEER. The CDR3: CASRGRGRGGYTF. The CDR3 DNA is TGCGCCAGCAGGGGGAGAGGGCGAGGTGGCTACACCTTC.

This chain connects TRBV7-3 to TRBJ2-3, with a weak D call TRBD2 (5 bases). Germline V gene data show CDR1 as SGHTA and CDR2 as FQGTGA. This CDR3 comprises 13 residues. V shed 5 bases and J shed 2 bases, with 8 bases lying between them. The CDR3 spells CASSRAVTDTQYF. CDR3 coding DNA: TGTGCCAGCAGCCGAGCGGTCACAGATACGCAGTATTTT. The complete variable domain, with remaining parts taken from reference TRBV7-3 and TRBJ2-3, reads GAGVSQTPSNKVTEKGKYVELRCDPISGHTALYWYRQSLGQGPEFLIYFQGTGAADDSGLPNDRFFAVRPEGSVSTLKIQRTERGDSAVYLCASSRAVTDTQYFGPGTRLTVL.

The V gene is TRBV6-1, the J gene TRBJ1-5, with 9 bases aligning to TRBD1. After removal of 6 bases from V and 7 bases from J, the junction contained 7 bases not matched to a gene. CDR1 is MNHNS, CDR2 SASEGT, per germline. The CDR3 length is 14 residues. The CDR3 nucleotides are TGTGCCAGCAGGAGCCGACAGGGGGAACAGCCCCAGCATTTT. Residues: CASRSRQGEQPQHF.

In this sample, this clonotype turned up many times. This sequence joins TRBV9 and TRBJ2-7, with TRBD2 matching over 8 bases. CDR1 and CDR2 from the germline V gene are SGDLS and YYNGEE. There are 16 residues in the CDR3. V was pared by 5 bases and J by 6 bases, with 16 bases of the junction left unmatched. The CDR3 here is CASSTGTGTSQSEQYF. In DNA form, the CDR3 reads TGTGCCAGCAGTACCGGGACCGGGACTAGTCAGTCCGAGCAGTACTTC.

This clonotype was found many times. V usage is TRBV6-5 and J usage is TRBJ1-2, with 7 bases identical to TRBD1. The trim removed 0 bases at V and 4 bases at J, leaving 5 bases unmatched. Germline loops: CDR1 MNHEY, CDR2 SVGAGI. This CDR3 has 15 residues. The CDR3: CASSYSFGTVYGYTF. CDR3 nucleotide sequence: TGTGCCAGCAGTTACTCGTTCGGGACAGTCTATGGCTACACCTTC.

Turning to this clonotype: A much larger clone sits a single nucleotide away, making a read error possible. J is TRBJ2-7 and V is TRBV3-1; 10 bases match TRBD2. This CDR3 contains 15 residues. CDR1 and CDR2 (germline): LGHDT, YNNKEL (reference sequence). The CDR3 reads CVSSQARLAGYEQYF. CDR3 nucleotides: TGTGTCAGCAGCCAAGCGCGACTAGCGGGCTACGAGCAGTACTTC.

On this clonotype itself: It may be a read error: a sequence one base away is much more abundant. The J gene is TRBJ1-5, the V gene TRBV5-6, with a tentative D call TRBD1 (5 bases). Germline V gene data show CDR1 as SGHDT and CDR2 as YYEEEE. The CDR3 spans 16 residues. The CDR3 sequence is CTSSFSGRWGNQPQHF. For the CDR3, the DNA is TGTACCAGCAGCTTTTCGGGGCGCTGGGGCAATCAGCCCCAGCATTTT. The full variable domain, its missing parts supplied by reference TRBV5-6 and TRBJ1-5, is DAGVTQSPTHLIKTRGQQVTLRCSPKSGHDTVSWYQQALGQGPQFIFQYYEEEERQRGNFPDRFSGHQFPNYSSELNVNALLLGDSALYLCTSSFSGRWGNQPQHFGDGTRLSIL.

This clonotype was seen repeatedly, ten times or more. V usage is TRBV5-1 and J usage is TRBJ2-1; 11 nucleotides agree with TRBD1. V dropped 6 bases and J dropped 8; count of bases not matched to a gene: 10. This CDR3 comprises 15 residues. From germline, CDR1 is SGHRS and CDR2 YFSETQ. The CDR3 nucleotides are TGCGCCAGCACCCCTCCGGGACAGGGGGGGGATGAGCAGTTCTTC. It translates to CASTPPGQGGDEQFF.

About this clonotype: A much larger clone lies a single base off, so this may be a read error. The rearrangement joins TRBV5-6 to TRBJ1-2; 7 bases agree with TRBD1. Germline V gene sequence: CDR1 SGHDT, CDR2 YYEEEE. V gave up 4 bases and J gave up 6 bases; unmatched junction bases: 9. The CDR3 has 14 residues. The CDR3 DNA reads TGTGCCAGCAGCCCCGGGACAGTCAACCATGGCTACACCTTC. This gives the protein CASSPGTVNHGYTF.

This clonotype was observed a few times. J is TRBJ1-6 and V is TRBV20-1; 7 bases agree with TRBD1. Germline CDR1 DFQATT, CDR2 SNEGSKA (reference sequence). The CDR3 totals 15 residues. The V and J ends lost 3 bases and 14 bases, in that order; junction bases with no gene match: 16. The CDR3 coding sequence is TGCAGTGCTAGGAGGTCACAGGGGCGGTATGAGGCCCTCCACTTT. The encoded protein is CSARRSQGRYEALHF.

This clonotype has only a few counts. The chain carries TRBV7-9 and TRBJ2-1, with 7 bases that match TRBD1. The CDR3 spans 14 residues. Germline V gene data show CDR1 as SEHNR and CDR2 as FQNEAQ (reference sequence). V lost 1 base to trimming and J lost 10 bases; unmatched junction nucleotides: 7. As DNA, the CDR3 is TGTGCCAGCAGCTTAGGGACAGGAGAGCGGGAGCAGTTCTTC. Amino acid sequence: CASSLGTGEREQFF.

Turning to this clonotype: This clone may be a read error of a much larger clone one base away. This chain uses TRBV27 with TRBJ2-1; TRBD2 might be the D (6 bases). This CDR3 contains 18 residues. Germline loops: CDR1 MNHEY, CDR2 SMNVEV (reference sequence). Trimming shortened V by 5 bases and J by 0 bases, and 20 bases separated the two germline ends. The CDR3 DNA follows: TGTGCCAGCAGTCGGAGAGGGACTTTGAAAAGCTCCTACAATGAGCAGTTCTTC. Translating it yields CASSRRGTLKSSYNEQFF.

The rearrangement links TRBV12-3 or TRBV12-4 to TRBJ1-5, with 7 bases identical to TRBD1. This CDR3 contains 14 residues. With 6 bases clipped from V and 9 bases from J, the junction kept 11 bases outside the gene matches. CDR3 nucleotides: TGTGCCAGCAGCCCAGACAGGGTAGATCGGCCCCAGCATTTT. This codes for CASSPDRVDRPQHF.

This clonotype was counted between two and nine times. This chain connects TRBV5-6 to TRBJ1-5, with TRBD1 matching 12 bases. J was trimmed by 7 bases and V by 5 bases; bases with no gene match: 13. CDR1 is SGHDT, CDR2 YYEEEE, per germline. The CDR3 runs 17 residues. In DNA, the CDR3 is TGTGCCAGCAGTTATTCGGGACAGGGGGCCTCGGGCCAGCCCCAGCATTTT. Translated, it gives CASSYSGQGASGQPQHF.

The table lists this clonotype with a few counts. The V gene is TRBV12-3 or TRBV12-4, the J gene TRBJ2-3; 11 bases align to TRBD1. With V trimmed by 6 bases and J by 3 bases, 2 bases remained unmatched. The CDR3 totals 14 residues. Written as DNA, the CDR3 is TGTGCCAGCAGGTGGGACAGGGGGACAGATACGCAGTATTTT. Its translation: CASRWDRGTDTQYF.

This clonotype was counted ten times or more. The J gene is TRBJ2-3, the V gene TRBV12-3 or TRBV12-4; TRBD2 matches 10 bases. The J segment lost 4 bases and the V segment lost 3 bases, leaving 7 bases of the junction unmatched. The CDR3 is 16 amino acids. CDR3 in DNA: TGTGCCAGCAGTTTCCGGCTAGCGGGAGCCGCAGATACGCAGTATTTT. Protein product: CASSFRLAGAADTQYF.

This clonotype was seen a handful of times. The chain has TRBV6-2 or TRBV6-3 and TRBJ1-5, with TRBD1 matching 7 bases. V trimming: 6 bases; J trimming: 8 bases; junction bases outside the gene matches: 10. Germline assignment: CDR1 MNHEY and CDR2 SVGEGT. The CDR3 has 14 residues. This CDR3 reads CASRVRGKVEPQHF. The CDR3 nucleotides read TGTGCCAGCAGGGTCAGGGGGAAGGTTGAGCCCCAGCATTTT.

The genes are TRBV5-1 and TRBJ2-3; 10 positions match TRBD1. The CDR3 totals 18 residues. The junction had 11 bases not matched to a gene; V was cut back by 0 bases and J by 4 bases. CDR1 is SGHRS and CDR2 is YFSETQ in the germline V gene. The CDR3 DNA reads TGCGCCAGCAGCTTGGCTTCTACCGGGACAGGGGTTTCAGATACGCAGTATTTT. Its translation is CASSLASTGTGVSDTQYF.

The genes are TRBV19 and TRBJ2-1; D call uncertain. Between the trimmed V and J ends, which lost 3 bases and 6 bases, there was a span of 15 bases. This CDR3 has 15 residues. Germline CDR1 is LNHDA and CDR2 is SQIVND (reference sequence). CDR3 nucleotides: TGTGCCAGTAGTATTAGAAGTGGCGGCGGCAATGAGCAGTTCTTC. It yields the protein CASSIRSGGGNEQFF.

The chain employs TRBV18 and TRBJ2-7; 8 bases align to TRBD2. Germline assignment: CDR1 KGHSH and CDR2 LQKENI. This CDR3 has 13 amino acids. With 7 bases clipped from V and 5 bases from J, the junction kept 7 bases outside the gene matches. The CDR3 sequence is CASCGGTSNEQYF. The CDR3 nucleotides are TGTGCCAGCTGCGGGGGGACTTCCAACGAGCAGTACTTC.

This clonotype came up many times. V gene TRBV28 combines with J gene TRBJ1-6; 8 bases line up with TRBD1. The CDR3 consists of 12 residues. In germline, CDR1 is MDHEN, CDR2 SYDVKM. J gave up 19 bases and V 7 bases, and 12 bases lay outside the gene matches. CDR3 amino acids: CASKRKGQVGHF. In DNA form, the CDR3 reads TGTGCCAGCAAAAGAAAGGGACAGGTCGGACACTTT.

There are many counts of this clonotype. This sequence joins TRBV6-1 and TRBJ1-5; tentatively, D is TRBD1 (6 bases). V was pared by 5 bases and J by 6 bases, with 17 bases between. Germline values: CDR1 MNHNS, CDR2 SASEGT. The CDR3 runs 15 residues. The CDR3 spells CASSQGHAIVQPQHF. The DNA of the CDR3 is TGTGCCAGCAGTCAGGGACACGCTATTGTTCAGCCCCAGCATTTT.

V is TRBV4-2 and J is TRBJ2-2; 9 bases fit TRBD2. CDR1 is LGHNA, CDR2 YNFKEQ, per germline. Trimming cost V 5 bases and J 6 bases; bases outside gene matches: 10. The CDR3 sequence is 16 residues long. The CDR3 loop reads CASSRVGAGGAGELFF. The CDR3 bases are TGTGCCAGCAGCAGGGTAGGAGCGGGGGGAGCCGGGGAGCTGTTTTTT.

In its sample, this clonotype was seen a few times. The CDR3 here is CASSLRGKGYEQYF. DNA of the CDR3: TGTGCCAGCAGCTTGAGGGGGAAAGGCTACGAGCAGTACTTC. The V and J genes are TRBV13 and TRBJ2-7; a possible D gene is TRBD1 (6 bases). CDR3 length: 14 residues. V was shortened by 3 bases and J by 3 bases, with 12 bases between the two germline ends. Germline lookup yields CDR1 PRHDT and CDR2 FYEKMQ (reference sequence). The complete variable domain, with remaining parts taken from reference TRBV13 and TRBJ2-7, reads AAGVIQSPRHLIKEKRETATLKCYPIPRHDTVYWYQQGPGQDPQFLISFYEKMQSDKGSIPDRFSAQQFSDYHSELNMSSLELGDSALYFCASSLRGKGYEQYFGPGTRLTVT.

This clonotype was counted between two and nine times. Written as DNA, the CDR3 is TGTGCCGGACAGGGCGGGAGCGGGGCTTTCTTT. It is translated as CAGQGGSGAFF. The chain joins TRBV30 to TRBJ1-1; TRBD1 aligns across 8 bases. The V gene's germline CDR1 is GTSNPN and CDR2 SVGIG (reference sequence). The CDR3 runs to 11 residues. V trimming: 8 bases; J trimming: 11 bases; junction bases outside the gene matches: 10.

In this sample, this clonotype turned up many times. The chain links TRBV27 to TRBJ2-5, with 7 positions matching TRBD1. CDR1 is MNHEY, CDR2 SMNVEV, per germline (reference sequence). With V trimmed by 4 bases and J by 4 bases, 12 bases remained unmatched. CDR3 length: 16 amino acids. CDR3 coding DNA: TGTGCCAGCAGTTCTATGATGACACAGGGGTTAGAGACCCAGTACTTC. Protein product: CASSSMMTQGLETQYF.